The entry below gives a single TCR beta chain sequence along with its context. This CDR3 is built from 14 residues. V dropped 6 bases and J dropped 5; count of bases not matched to a gene: 7. Germline CDR1 is SGHVS and CDR2 is FNYEAQ. The data were obtained in a study of response to subunit inactivated influenza vaccine. TCRdb reanalysed the RT-PCR reads using MiXCR and keeps one entry per CDR3 protein. Of a few hundred thousand distinct CDR3 sequences listed, around 13% are singletons. The clonotype comes from a man in his fifties who received an inactivated influenza vaccine. The starting material was PBMCs from blood, obtained 12 days after vaccination. V is TRBV7-6 and J is TRBJ1-1; 9 bases line up with TRBD1. CDR3: CASSWGQGETEAFF. The DNA for the CDR3 is TGTGCCAGCAGTTGGGGACAGGGAGAAACTGAAGCTTTCTTT.